These 20 T cell receptor beta chains came from one sample sequenced in a study of shared clonotypes between healthy human individuals. Data came from immunoSEQ multiplex PCR; TCRdb stores just in-frame clones and leaves some out. The profile shows about 2 million clones, over 85% of them singletons. Naivety among CD8 cells was defined by CD45RO negativity and positive CCR7 selection, thereby excluding terminally differentiated effector memory CD45RA+ cells. Sequenced: naive CD8+ T cells sorted from blood. The receptors were gathered from a man between 18 and 35 years old in good health.

The V and J genes are TRBV6-1 and TRBJ2-1; D remains ambiguous. Germline lookup yields CDR1 MNHNS and CDR2 SASEGT. V lost 7 bases and J lost 2, with 15 bases in between. CDR3 size: 15 residues. CDR3 bases: TGTGCCAGCACCACCGCGTACTTCACCTACAATGAGCAGTTCTTC. This sequence encodes CASTTAYFTYNEQFF.

The CDR3 reads CASSETLTGIYGYTF. The CDR3 DNA follows: TGCGCCAGCAGTGAGACCTTGACAGGGATCTATGGCTACACCTTC. The rearrangement links TRBV10-2 to TRBJ1-2; 7 positions agree with TRBD1. The germline CDR1 and CDR2 sequences are WSHSY and SAAADI. The CDR3 loop spans 15 amino acids. V shed 2 bases and J 4 bases; nucleotides not matched to a gene: 7.

The chain joins TRBV7-8 to TRBJ2-7; D may be TRBD1 (6 bases). This CDR3 comprises 14 residues. The V and J ends lost 0 bases and 6 bases respectively, with 12 bases between them. CDR1 SGHVS and CDR2 FQNEAQ come from the germline V gene. In DNA form, the CDR3 reads TGTGCCAGCAGCTTAGCAGAACAGGGTACCGAGCAGTACTTC. Its translation: CASSLAEQGTEQYF.

On this clone itself: The same CDR3 is also encoded by other DNA sequences in this sample. The chain recombines TRBV9 with TRBJ2-7, with a tentative D call TRBD2 (6 bases). The CDR3 extends over 15 amino acids. Trimming removed 0 bases at V and 2 bases at J, with 12 bases between. The germline V gene has CDR1 SGDLS and CDR2 YYNGEE. CDR3 region: CASSVGSGATYEQYF. The CDR3, as DNA: TGTGCCAGCAGCGTAGGTAGCGGAGCCACCTACGAGCAGTACTTC.

This chain uses TRBV6-1 with TRBJ2-1; TRBD2 matches 8 bases. Germline V lookup: CDR1 MNHNS, CDR2 SASEGT. The CDR3 extends over 15 amino acids. V lost 7 bases and J lost 2; bases outside the gene matches: 7. The CDR3 sequence: CASNELAEPYNEQFF. The CDR3, as DNA: TGTGCCAGCAACGAACTAGCGGAACCCTACAATGAGCAGTTCTTC.

The gene calls are TRBV10-3 and TRBJ2-1; 10 nucleotides align to TRBD2. The CDR3 has 15 amino acids. Germline CDR1 is ENHRY and CDR2 is SYGVKD. The V segment lost 10 bases and the J segment 2 bases; nucleotides outside the gene matches: 8. The DNA for the CDR3 is TGTGCCAACGAAGATAGCGGGAGGCCCTACAATGAGCAGTTCTTC. Its translation: CANEDSGRPYNEQFF.

The chain combines TRBV7-9 with TRBJ2-4; D tentatively fits TRBD1 or TRBD2 (5 bases each). V dropped 5 bases and J dropped 4 bases, with 9 bases sitting between them. Germline V lookup: CDR1 SEHNR, CDR2 FQNEAQ (reference sequence). This CDR3 region has 13 residues. CDR3: CASSEGPKNIQYF. The CDR3 coding sequence is TGTGCCAGCAGCGAGGGACCGAAAAACATTCAGTACTTC.

The chain carries TRBV16 and TRBJ2-1; the D call may be TRBD1 or TRBD2 (6 bases each). Trimming left V 4 bases short and J 6 bases short, with 13 bases between. Germline lookup yields CDR1 KGHSY and CDR2 FQNENV. This CDR3 is built from 14 residues. The CDR3 region is CASSREQGGNEQFF. DNA of the CDR3: TGTGCCAGCAGCCGCGAACAGGGAGGCAATGAGCAGTTCTTC.

The rearrangement links TRBV20-1 to TRBJ2-1, with D tentatively TRBD2 (5 bases). This CDR3 spans 11 amino acids. V lost 1 base to trimming and J lost 9 bases, with 7 bases between them. Germline CDR1 DFQATT, CDR2 SNEGSKA (reference sequence). The CDR3 loop is CSARGAGEQFF. DNA for the CDR3: TGCAGTGCTAGAGGTGCGGGTGAGCAGTTCTTC.

This chain joins TRBV12-5 and TRBJ1-5; 10 bases are shared with TRBD1. The CDR3 is 14 residues long. After removal of 1 base from V and 7 bases from J, the junction contained 1 base not matched to a gene. The germline gives CDR1 LGHNT, CDR2 FRNRAP. CDR3 sequence: CASGLGQGAQPQHF. CDR3 DNA: TGTGCTAGTGGTTTGGGACAGGGGGCGCAGCCCCAGCATTTT.

The chain uses TRBV29-1 and TRBJ2-3; D remains ambiguous. The V gene's germline CDR1 is SQVTM and CDR2 ANQGSEA. The CDR3 covers 13 residues. Trimming cost V 1 base and J 4 bases, with 9 bases left between them. CDR3 nucleotide sequence: TGCAGCGTTGAAGGTATACCGGCAGATACGCAGTATTTT. This gives the protein CSVEGIPADTQYF.

The chain recombines TRBV27 with TRBJ2-1; 7 positions agree with TRBD1. The germline CDR1 and CDR2 sequences are MNHEY and SMNVEV (reference sequence). The CDR3 spans 13 residues. Trimming at V came to 2 bases and at J to 14 bases, leaving 9 bases not matched to a gene. The CDR3 loop is CASSLGTVDREFF. CDR3 bases: TGTGCCAGCAGTTTAGGGACAGTGGATAGAGAGTTCTTC.

This chain links TRBV11-2 with TRBJ2-2; D is uncertain. The V gene lost 2 bases and the J gene lost 9 bases, with 7 bases spanning the gap. CDR3 length: 12 amino acids. The V gene's germline CDR1 is SGHAT and CDR2 FQNNGV. The CDR3 region is CASSLFIRELFF. The CDR3, as DNA: TGTGCCAGCAGCTTATTCATCCGGGAGCTGTTTTTT.

The V and J genes are TRBV29-1 and TRBJ2-1; D remains unclear. The CDR3 length is 13 residues. The V and J ends lost 4 bases and 3 bases respectively, with 10 bases between them. Germline assignment: CDR1 SQVTM and CDR2 ANQGSEA. This chain's CDR3 is CSVVRFNYNEQFF. CDR3 nucleotide sequence: TGCAGCGTTGTCAGGTTCAACTACAATGAGCAGTTCTTC.

J is TRBJ1-4 and V is TRBV6-1; D remains unclear. This CDR3 has 14 residues. Trimming took 1 base from V and 7 from J, leaving 10 bases between them. Germline V gene data show CDR1 as MNHNS and CDR2 as SASEGT. The CDR3 nucleotides read TGTGCCAGCAGTGAAGGGCAGCTGGCTGAAAAACTGTTTTTT. This translates into CASSEGQLAEKLFF.

V usage is TRBV28 and J usage is TRBJ1-5; 9 positions agree with TRBD1. The trim removed 8 bases at V and 3 bases at J, leaving 5 bases unmatched. This CDR3 comprises 14 residues. Per germline, CDR1 MDHEN and CDR2 SYDVKM. The CDR3 sequence is CASDWTGDNQPQHF. As DNA, the CDR3 is TGTGCCAGCGATTGGACAGGGGACAATCAGCCCCAGCATTTT.

The chain uses TRBV5-1 and TRBJ1-5, with D possibly TRBD1 on 5 matching bases. In germline, CDR1 is SGHRS, CDR2 YFSETQ. V dropped 5 bases and J dropped 2 bases, with 11 bases sitting between them. CDR3 length: 14 amino acids. The CDR3 sequence: CASSWDGGNQPQHF. In nucleotides, the CDR3 is TGCGCCAGCAGTTGGGACGGAGGCAATCAGCCCCAGCATTTT.

Of note for this clone: This CDR3 is also generated by other DNA sequences in the sample. The rearrangement joins TRBV4-1 to TRBJ2-7, with a tentative D call TRBD2 (6 bases). Germline CDR1 is MGHRA and CDR2 is YSYEKL. The CDR3 extends over 14 amino acids. The ends were cut back, 3 bases at V and 2 bases at J, with 11 bases in the middle. The CDR3 is CASSQRDGAYEQYF. The CDR3 region has the DNA TGCGCCAGCAGCCAGCGGGACGGTGCCTACGAGCAGTACTTC.

The chain combines TRBV11-2 with TRBJ2-4, with D perhaps assigned TRBD1 or TRBD2 (5 bases each). The V and J ends lost 5 bases and 5 bases respectively, with 16 bases between them. The CDR3 totals 15 residues. The germline V gene encodes CDR1 SGHAT and CDR2 FQNNGV. Here the CDR3 reads CASSMWAGTENIQYF. Written as DNA, the CDR3 is TGTGCCAGCAGCATGTGGGCCGGGACCGAAAACATTCAGTACTTC. Based on the CDR3 plus reference TRBV11-2 and TRBJ2-4, the full variable domain is EAGVAQSPRYKIIEKRQSVAFWCNPISGHATLYWYQQILGQGPKLLIQFQNNGVVDDSQLPKDRFSAERLKGVDSTLKIQPAKLEDSAVYLCASSMWAGTENIQYFGAGTRLSVL.

CDR3 DNA sequence: TGTGCCAGCAGCTTAGAACGACAGTCCTTTTCTGGAAACACCATATATTTT. Encoded protein: CASSLERQSFSGNTIYF. The chain recombines TRBV7-8 with TRBJ1-3; D possibly corresponds to TRBD1 (5 bases). V gave up 1 base and J gave up 1 base, with 14 bases separating them. From germline, CDR1 is SGHVS and CDR2 FQNEAQ. This CDR3 has 17 residues.